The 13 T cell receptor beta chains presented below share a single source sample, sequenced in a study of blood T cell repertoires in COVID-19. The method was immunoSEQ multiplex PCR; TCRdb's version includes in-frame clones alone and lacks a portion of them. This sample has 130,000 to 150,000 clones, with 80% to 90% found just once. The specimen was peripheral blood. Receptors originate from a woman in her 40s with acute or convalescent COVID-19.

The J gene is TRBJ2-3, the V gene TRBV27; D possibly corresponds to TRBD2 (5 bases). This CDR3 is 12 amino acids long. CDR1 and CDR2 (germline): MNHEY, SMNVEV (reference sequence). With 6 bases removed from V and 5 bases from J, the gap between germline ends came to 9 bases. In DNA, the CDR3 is TGTGCCAGCAGACTAGGGATAGATACGCAGTATTTT. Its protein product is CASRLGIDTQYF.

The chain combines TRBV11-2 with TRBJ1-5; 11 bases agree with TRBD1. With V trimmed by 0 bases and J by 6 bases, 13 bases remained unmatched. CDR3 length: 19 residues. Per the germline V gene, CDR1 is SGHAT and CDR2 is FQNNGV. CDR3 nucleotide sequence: TGTGCCAGCAGCTTAGATCGGAATTGGGACAGGGGGTTCAGTCAGCCCCAGCATTTT. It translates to CASSLDRNWDRGFSQPQHF.

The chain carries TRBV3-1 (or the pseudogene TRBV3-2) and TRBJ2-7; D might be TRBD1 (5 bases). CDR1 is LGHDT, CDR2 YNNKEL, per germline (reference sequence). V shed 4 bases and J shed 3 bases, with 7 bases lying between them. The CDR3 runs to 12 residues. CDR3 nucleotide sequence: TGTGCCAGCAGCCCAGGGCACTACGAGCAGTACTTC. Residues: CASSPGHYEQYF.

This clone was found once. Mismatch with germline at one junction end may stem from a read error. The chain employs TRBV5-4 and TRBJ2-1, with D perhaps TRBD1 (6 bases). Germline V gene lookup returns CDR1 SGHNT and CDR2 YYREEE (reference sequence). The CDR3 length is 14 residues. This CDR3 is CASSLGDIPRGMVF. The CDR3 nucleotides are TGTGCCAGCAGCTTGGGTGACATCCCTAGGGGGATGGTCTTC.

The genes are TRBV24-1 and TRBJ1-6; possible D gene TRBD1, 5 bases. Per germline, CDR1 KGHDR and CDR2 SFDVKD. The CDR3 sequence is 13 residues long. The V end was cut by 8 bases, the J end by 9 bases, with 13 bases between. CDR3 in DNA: TGTGCCACCAAGGGGATAGAGAGTTCACCCCTCCACTTT. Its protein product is CATKGIESSPLHF.

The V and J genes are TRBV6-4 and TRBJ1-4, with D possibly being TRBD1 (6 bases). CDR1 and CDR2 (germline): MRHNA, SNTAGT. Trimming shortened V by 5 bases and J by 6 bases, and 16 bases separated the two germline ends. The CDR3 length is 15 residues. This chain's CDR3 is CASSLTPGQHEKLFF. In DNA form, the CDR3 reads TGTGCCAGCAGTCTAACCCCCGGACAGCATGAAAAACTGTTTTTT.

The CDR3 DNA sequence: TGTGCCAGCACAAGCGAGGGTTTAGGTGAAGCTTTCTTT. Protein product: CASTSEGLGEAFF. The chain couples TRBV2 to TRBJ1-1; no firm D call. The CDR3 spans 13 residues. Germline CDR1 reads SNHLY; CDR2 reads FYNNEI. Between the trimmed V and J ends, which lost 7 bases and 7 bases, there was a span of 16 bases.

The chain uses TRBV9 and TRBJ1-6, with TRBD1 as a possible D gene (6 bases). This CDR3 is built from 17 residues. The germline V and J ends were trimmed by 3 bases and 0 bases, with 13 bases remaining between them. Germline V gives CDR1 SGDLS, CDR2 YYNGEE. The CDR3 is CASSGGGSNSYNSPLHF. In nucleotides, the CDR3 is TGTGCCAGCAGCGGAGGGGGATCCAACTCCTATAATTCACCCCTCCACTTT. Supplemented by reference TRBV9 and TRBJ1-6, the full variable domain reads DSGVTQTPKHLITATGQRVTLRCSPRSGDLSVYWYQQSLDQGLQFLIQYYNGEERAKGNILERFSAQQFPDLHSELNLSSLELGDSALYFCASSGGGSNSYNSPLHFGNGTRLTVT.

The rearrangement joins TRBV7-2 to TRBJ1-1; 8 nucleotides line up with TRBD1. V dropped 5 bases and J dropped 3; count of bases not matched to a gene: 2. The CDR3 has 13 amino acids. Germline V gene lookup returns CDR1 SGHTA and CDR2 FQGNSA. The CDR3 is CASSRDRYTEAFF. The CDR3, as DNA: TGTGCCAGCAGCCGGGACAGGTACACTGAAGCTTTCTTT. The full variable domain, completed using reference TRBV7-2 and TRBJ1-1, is GAGVSQSPSNKVTEKGKDVELRCDPISGHTALYWYRQSLGQGLEFLIYFQGNSAPDKSGLPSDRFSAERTGGSVSTLTIQRTQQEDSAVYLCASSRDRYTEAFFGQGTRLTVV.

CDR3 sequence: CASSQVGFGTGGSYSPLHF. Written as DNA, the CDR3 is TGTGCCAGCAGCCAAGTAGGGTTCGGGACAGGGGGCTCATATTCACCCCTCCACTTT. The chain carries TRBV14 and TRBJ1-6, with TRBD1 identical over 12 bases. With 1 base clipped from V and 8 bases from J, the junction kept 12 bases outside the gene matches. The length of the CDR3 is 19 residues. In germline, CDR1 is SGHDN, CDR2 FVKESK.

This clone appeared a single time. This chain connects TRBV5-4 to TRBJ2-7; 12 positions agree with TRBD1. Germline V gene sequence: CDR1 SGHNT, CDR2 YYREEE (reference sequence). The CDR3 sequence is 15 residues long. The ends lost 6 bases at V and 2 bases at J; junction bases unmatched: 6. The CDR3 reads CASMQGQGAPYEQYF. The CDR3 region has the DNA TGTGCCAGCATGCAGGGACAGGGGGCTCCCTACGAGCAGTACTTC. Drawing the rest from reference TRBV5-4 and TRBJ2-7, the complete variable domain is ETGVTQSPTHLIKTRGQQVTLRCSSQSGHNTVSWYQQALGQGPQFIFQYYREEENGRGNFPPRFSGLQFPNYSSELNVNALELDDSALYLCASMQGQGAPYEQYFGPGTRLTVT.

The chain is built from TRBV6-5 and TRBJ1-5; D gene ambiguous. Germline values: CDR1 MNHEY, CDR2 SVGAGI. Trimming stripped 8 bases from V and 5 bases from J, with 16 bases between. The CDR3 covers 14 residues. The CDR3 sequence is CASSDRGGDQPQHF. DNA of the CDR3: TGTGCCAGCTCGGACCGAGGAGGCGATCAGCCCCAGCATTTT.

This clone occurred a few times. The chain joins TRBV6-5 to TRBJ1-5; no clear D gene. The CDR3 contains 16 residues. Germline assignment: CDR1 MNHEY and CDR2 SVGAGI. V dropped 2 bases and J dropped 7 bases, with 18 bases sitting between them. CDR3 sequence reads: CASSYGEGYPWQPQHF. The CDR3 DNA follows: TGTGCCAGCAGTTACGGAGAGGGCTATCCATGGCAGCCCCAGCATTTT.